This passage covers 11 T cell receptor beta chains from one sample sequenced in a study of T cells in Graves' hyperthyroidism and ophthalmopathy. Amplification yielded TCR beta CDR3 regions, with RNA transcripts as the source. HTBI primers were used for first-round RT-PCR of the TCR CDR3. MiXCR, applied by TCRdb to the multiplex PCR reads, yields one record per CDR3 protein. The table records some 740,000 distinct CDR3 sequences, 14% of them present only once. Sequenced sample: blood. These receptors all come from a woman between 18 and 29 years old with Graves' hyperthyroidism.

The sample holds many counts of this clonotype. The CDR3 DNA reads as TGTGCCAGCAGCTTAGAATCGGGGCCCAATCAGCCCCAGCATTTT. Protein: CASSLESGPNQPQHF. The rearrangement links TRBV7-9 to TRBJ1-5, with D possibly matching TRBD1 (5 bases). This CDR3 is 15 amino acids long. The germline gives CDR1 SEHNR, CDR2 FQNEAQ (reference sequence). Deletions cut 1 base from V and 3 bases from J, with 10 bases between.

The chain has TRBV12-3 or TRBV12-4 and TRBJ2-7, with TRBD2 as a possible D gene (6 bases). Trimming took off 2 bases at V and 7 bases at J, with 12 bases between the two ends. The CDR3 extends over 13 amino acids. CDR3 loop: CASSLSHLAEQYF. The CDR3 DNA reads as TGTGCCAGCAGTTTATCCCACCTAGCGGAGCAGTACTTC.

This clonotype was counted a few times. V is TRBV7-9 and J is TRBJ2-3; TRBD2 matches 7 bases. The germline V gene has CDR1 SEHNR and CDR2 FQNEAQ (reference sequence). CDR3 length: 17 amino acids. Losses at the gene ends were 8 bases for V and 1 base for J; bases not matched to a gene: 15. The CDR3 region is CASLRGGGSLGTDTQYF. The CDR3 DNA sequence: TGTGCCAGCCTCCGAGGAGGCGGGAGTCTGGGCACAGATACGCAGTATTTT.

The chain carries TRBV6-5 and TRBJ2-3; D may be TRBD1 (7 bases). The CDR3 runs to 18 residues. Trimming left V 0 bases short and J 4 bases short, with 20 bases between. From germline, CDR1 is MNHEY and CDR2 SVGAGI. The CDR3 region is CASSYSSTGGDSPDTQYF. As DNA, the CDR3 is TGTGCCAGCAGTTACTCGAGTACCGGAGGGGACAGCCCAGATACGCAGTATTTT.

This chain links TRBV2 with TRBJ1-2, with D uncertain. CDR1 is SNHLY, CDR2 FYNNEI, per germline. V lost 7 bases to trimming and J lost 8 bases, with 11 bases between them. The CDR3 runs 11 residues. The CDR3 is CASILDHGYTF. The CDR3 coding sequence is TGTGCCAGCATCCTAGACCACGGCTACACCTTC.

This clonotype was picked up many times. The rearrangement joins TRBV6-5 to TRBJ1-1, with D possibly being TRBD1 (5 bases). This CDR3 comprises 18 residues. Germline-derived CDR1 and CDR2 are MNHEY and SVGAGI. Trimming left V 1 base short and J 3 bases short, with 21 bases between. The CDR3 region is CASSYYRQGRIEDTEAFF. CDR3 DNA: TGTGCCAGCAGTTACTATCGTCAGGGACGCATCGAGGACACTGAAGCTTTCTTT.

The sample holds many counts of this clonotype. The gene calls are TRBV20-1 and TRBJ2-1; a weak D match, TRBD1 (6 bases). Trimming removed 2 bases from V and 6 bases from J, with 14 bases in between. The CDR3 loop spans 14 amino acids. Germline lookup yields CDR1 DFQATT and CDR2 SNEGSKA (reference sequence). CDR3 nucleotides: TGCAGTGCTAGAAACAGGGTTCAAGGCAATGAGCAGTTCTTC. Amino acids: CSARNRVQGNEQFF.

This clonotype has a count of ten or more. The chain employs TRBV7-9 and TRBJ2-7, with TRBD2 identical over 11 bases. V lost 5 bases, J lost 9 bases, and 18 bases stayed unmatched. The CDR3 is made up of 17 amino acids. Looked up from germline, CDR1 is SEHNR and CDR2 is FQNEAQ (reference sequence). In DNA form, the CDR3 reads TGTGCCAGCAGCCCGTCAGGGCTAGCGGGAGGAAAGGATGGGCAGTACTTC. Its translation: CASSPSGLAGGKDGQYF.

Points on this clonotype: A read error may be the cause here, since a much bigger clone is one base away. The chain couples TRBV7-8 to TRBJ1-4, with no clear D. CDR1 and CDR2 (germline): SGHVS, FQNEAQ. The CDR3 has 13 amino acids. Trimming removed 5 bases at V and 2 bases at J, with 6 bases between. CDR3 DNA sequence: TGTGCCAGCAGCCCCCAGACTAATGAAAAACTGTTTTTT. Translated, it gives CASSPQTNEKLFF.

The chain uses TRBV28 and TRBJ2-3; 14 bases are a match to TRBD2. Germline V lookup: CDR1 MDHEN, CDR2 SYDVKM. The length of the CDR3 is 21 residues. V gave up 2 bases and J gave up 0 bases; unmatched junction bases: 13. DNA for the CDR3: TGTGCCAGCAGTTTAGGACTAGCGGGAGGACCGATCACCCATAGCACAGATACGCAGTATTTT. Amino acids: CASSLGLAGGPITHSTDTQYF. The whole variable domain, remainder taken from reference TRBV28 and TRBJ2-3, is DVKVTQSSRYLVKRTGEKVFLECVQDMDHENMFWYRQDPGLGLRLIYFSYDVKMKEKGDIPEGYSVSREKKERFSLILESASTNQTSMYLCASSLGLAGGPITHSTDTQYFGPGTRLTVL.

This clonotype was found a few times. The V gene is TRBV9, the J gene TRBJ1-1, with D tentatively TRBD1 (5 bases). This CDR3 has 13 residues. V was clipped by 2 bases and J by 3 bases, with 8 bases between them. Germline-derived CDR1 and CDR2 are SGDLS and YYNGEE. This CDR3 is CASSVTGYTEAFF. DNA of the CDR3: TGTGCCAGCAGCGTTACAGGTTACACTGAAGCTTTCTTT.